These 30 T cell receptor beta chains share one sample of origin, sequenced in a study of blood T cells in healthy people across ages. The second PCR ran roughly 7 to 12 cycles with a sample-barcoded 5' primer and J-beta primers. TCRdb re-called the 5' RACE reads through MiXCR, storing one row per CDR3 protein. The table records 1,300,000 or so distinct CDR3 sequences, roughly 60% of them present only once. Sequences were obtained from blood. The receptors stem from a man aged 18 to 30 in good health.

This clonotype was recorded a few times. Germline and junction disagree at one end, which may indicate a read error. The chain recombines TRBV4-1 with TRBJ1-2; possibly TRBD1 for D (6 bases). Germline CDR1 MGHRA, CDR2 YSYEKL. CDR3 length equals 14 residues. The CDR3 DNA sequence: TGTGCCAGCAGCTCCCGGACAGCTAACTATGGCTACACCTTC. This sequence encodes CASSSRTANYGYTF.

This clonotype has only a few counts. The chain employs TRBV7-9 and TRBJ2-3; D is ambiguous. Between the trimmed V and J ends, which lost 5 bases and 4 bases, there was a span of 19 bases. This CDR3 region has 16 residues. Germline-derived CDR1 and CDR2 are SEHNR and FQNEAQ (reference sequence). The CDR3 reads CASSHRHTIPPDTQYF. CDR3 bases: TGTGCCAGCAGCCATAGGCACACTATACCTCCAGATACGCAGTATTTT.

This chain links TRBV6-1 with TRBJ2-5; 9 bases match TRBD2. J gave up 11 bases and V 8 bases, and 24 bases lay outside the gene matches. The germline CDR1 and CDR2 sequences are MNHNS and SASEGT. The CDR3 is 17 amino acids. The CDR3 here is CASRRGTSLGNYNEQYF. The CDR3 coding sequence is TGTGCCAGCCGTCGTGGGACTAGCCTAGGGAACTACAATGAGCAGTACTTC.

The chain uses TRBV4-1 and TRBJ2-7; the D gene is possibly TRBD1 (6 bases). The end of the DNA is better explained by TRBJ2-5, so the J call may be wrong. Germline V gives CDR1 MGHRA, CDR2 YSYEKL. The CDR3 covers 17 residues. The CDR3 DNA sequence: TGCGCCAGCAGCCAAAAGGAGGCACCGGACAGTCAAGAGACCCAGTACTTC. Translated, it gives CASSQKEAPDSQETQYF.

Only a few counts were recorded for this clonotype. A read error is possible here, since a much larger clone lies one base away. The chain uses TRBV5-1 and TRBJ2-5; D gene uncertain. Germline V gives CDR1 SGHRS, CDR2 YFSETQ. The V gene lost 4 bases and the J gene lost 5 bases, with 12 bases spanning the gap. The CDR3 consists of 13 residues. CDR3 nucleotide sequence: TGCGCCAGCAGCGTGGCCCTGGGGGAGACCCAGTACTTC. It encodes CASSVALGETQYF.

The CDR3 spells CASGFSRRELREQFF. CDR3 DNA: TGTGCTAGTGGTTTTTCTCGGCGGGAGTTGCGTGAGCAGTTCTTC. The rearrangement joins TRBV12-5 to TRBJ2-1; 7 bases agree with TRBD2. V shed 3 bases, J shed 9 bases, and the junction held 11 bases outside the gene matches. In germline, CDR1 is LGHNT, CDR2 FRNRAP. The CDR3 is made up of 15 amino acids.

The chain couples TRBV20-1 to TRBJ2-5; TRBD1 might be the D (6 bases). The CDR3 length is 12 residues. Germline-derived CDR1 and CDR2 are DFQATT and SNEGSKA (reference sequence). The ends were cut back, 3 bases at V and 5 bases at J, with 10 bases in the middle. The CDR3 DNA is TGCAGTGCTAGTAGGGGGTGGGAGACCCAGTACTTC. Translation gives CSASRGWETQYF.

For this clonotype: An end of the junction does not agree with germline; a read error may underlie this. J is TRBJ2-1 and V is TRBV7-9, with D uncertain. The CDR3 is made up of 15 amino acids. The germline V gene encodes CDR1 SEHNR and CDR2 FQNEAQ (reference sequence). For the CDR3, the DNA is TGTGCCAGCAGCCTAAGAACGAGCTCCCACAATGAGCAGTTCTTC. Encoded protein: CASSLRTSSHNEQFF. Based on the CDR3 plus reference TRBV7-9 and TRBJ2-1, the full variable domain is DTGVSQNPRHKITKRGQNVTFRCDPISEHNRLYWYRQTLGQGPEFLTYFQNEAQLEKSRLLSDRFSAERPKGSFSTLEIQRTEQGDSAMYLCASSLRTSSHNEQFFGPGTRLTVL.

The chain has TRBV7-8 and TRBJ2-7; TRBD2 agrees at 8 bases. This CDR3 has 15 amino acids. The trim removed 1 base at V and 3 bases at J, leaving 5 bases unmatched. Germline loops: CDR1 SGHVS, CDR2 FQNEAQ. The CDR3 sequence is CASSLGTGGNYEQYF. In nucleotides, the CDR3 is TGTGCCAGCAGCTTAGGTACGGGAGGGAACTACGAGCAGTACTTC. Variable domain in full (rest from reference TRBV7-8 and TRBJ2-7): GAGVSQSPRYKVAKRGQDVALRCDPISGHVSLFWYQQALGQGPEFLTYFQNEAQLDKSGLPSDRFFAERPEGSVSTLKIQRTQQEDSAVYLCASSLGTGGNYEQYFGPGTRLTVT.

This clonotype has a handful of counts. V gene TRBV7-9 combines with J gene TRBJ2-5; 8 bases map to TRBD1. From germline, CDR1 is SEHNR and CDR2 FQNEAQ (reference sequence). The CDR3 contains 15 residues. Germline trimming cut 4 bases from V and 0 bases from J; bases unmatched to any gene: 4. CDR3 bases: TGTGCCAGCAGCTGGTCGACAGGGGACCAAGAGACCCAGTACTTC. This gives the protein CASSWSTGDQETQYF.

The chain recombines TRBV4-1 with TRBJ1-2, with D possibly matching TRBD1 (5 bases). The CDR3 spans 13 residues. The germline CDR1 and CDR2 sequences are MGHRA and YSYEKL. Trimming stripped 0 bases from V and 7 bases from J, with 9 bases between. CDR3 nucleotide sequence: TGCGCCAGCAGCCAAGACAGGGAGGGTGGCTACACCTTC. It encodes CASSQDREGGYTF.

V and J are TRBV25-1 and TRBJ1-5, with unresolved D. The CDR3 spans 12 residues. Trimming removed 3 bases at V and 6 bases at J, with 6 bases between. Germline CDR1 is MGHDK and CDR2 is SYGVNS. The CDR3 loop is CASSDGSQPQHF. The CDR3 DNA is TGTGCCAGCAGTGACGGAAGTCAGCCCCAGCATTTT. The variable domain in full, completed from reference TRBV25-1 and TRBJ1-5, reads EADIYQTPRYLVIGTGKKITLECSQTMGHDKMYWYQQDPGMELHLIHYSYGVNSTEKGDLSSESTVSRIRTEHFPLTLESARPSHTSQYLCASSDGSQPQHFGDGTRLSIL.

This chain joins TRBV5-1 and TRBJ1-1; TRBD1 aligns across 7 bases. From germline, CDR1 is SGHRS and CDR2 YFSETQ. The CDR3 consists of 13 residues. Trimming cost V 7 bases and J 7 bases; bases outside gene matches: 10. The CDR3 DNA reads TGCGCCAGCTATACCGGACAGGCCGATGAAGCTTTCTTT. It encodes CASYTGQADEAFF.

The CDR3 spells CASSATLGFDNEQFF. The CDR3 nucleotides read TGTGCCAGCAGCGCCACCCTGGGGTTCGACAATGAGCAGTTCTTC. The V gene is TRBV9, the J gene TRBJ2-1; D is unresolved. V gave up 3 bases and J gave up 5 bases, with 15 bases separating them. The CDR3 extends over 15 amino acids. The germline V gene encodes CDR1 SGDLS and CDR2 YYNGEE.

V usage is TRBV6-1 and J usage is TRBJ2-4, with D possibly being TRBD1 (5 bases). CDR1 and CDR2 from the germline V gene are MNHNS and SASEGT. This CDR3 is built from 14 residues. V was cut by 8 bases and J by 8 bases, with 19 bases left in between. The CDR3 region has the DNA TGTGCCAGCGTAACACAGGATCCCCAAGACATTCAGTACTTC. Translation gives CASVTQDPQDIQYF.

This clonotype has a count of ten or more. The chain joins TRBV6-6 to TRBJ2-4; the match to TRBD2 covers 11 bases. The end of the DNA fits TRBJ2-7 better, so the J call may be wrong. This CDR3 has 14 amino acids. Germline-derived CDR1 and CDR2 are MNHNY and SVGAGI (reference sequence). CDR3: CASSTTSGSYEQYF. The CDR3 coding sequence is TGTGCCAGCAGTACTACTAGCGGGAGCTACGAGCAGTACTTC.

This clonotype has just a few counts. V usage is TRBV7-9 and J usage is TRBJ2-3; no clear D. CDR1 is SEHNR and CDR2 is FQNEAQ in the germline V gene (reference sequence). CDR3 length equals 12 residues. The germline V and J ends were trimmed by 5 bases and 6 bases, with 9 bases remaining between them. The CDR3: CASSPGWDTQYF. The CDR3 DNA follows: TGTGCCAGCAGCCCCGGGTGGGATACGCAGTATTTT.

The chain links TRBV29-1 to TRBJ1-1, with D perhaps matching TRBD1 (6 bases). The V gene lost 1 base and the J gene lost 0 bases, with 15 bases spanning the gap. This CDR3 region has 16 residues. Germline lookup yields CDR1 SQVTM and CDR2 ANQGSEA. CDR3 bases: TGCAGCGTTGAAGGACAGGCTAAATACATGAACACTGAAGCTTTCTTT. As protein: CSVEGQAKYMNTEAFF. Drawing the rest from reference TRBV29-1 and TRBJ1-1, the complete variable domain is SAVISQKPSRDICQRGTSLTIQCQVDSQVTMMFWYRQQPGQSLTLIATANQGSEATYESGFVIDKFPISRPNLTFSTLTVSNMSPEDSSIYLCSVEGQAKYMNTEAFFGQGTRLTVV.

This CDR3 is CASSLVPGALNQPQHF. The CDR3 coding sequence is TGCGCCAGCAGCCTCGTTCCGGGCGCCTTAAATCAGCCCCAGCATTTT. The rearrangement joins TRBV4-1 to TRBJ1-5; D remains ambiguous. V lost 4 bases and J lost 4, with 17 bases in between. Germline values: CDR1 MGHRA, CDR2 YSYEKL. This CDR3 has 16 amino acids.

In its sample, this clonotype was seen a few times. The chain combines TRBV12-3 or TRBV12-4 with TRBJ2-6; possible D gene TRBD1, 5 bases. The V end was cut by 5 bases, the J end by 2 bases, with 10 bases between. This CDR3 has 15 residues. CDR3 bases: TGTGCCAGCAGTCCAGGGATGACTGGGGCCAACGTCCTGACTTTC. Translating it yields CASSPGMTGANVLTF.

There are a few counts of this clonotype. The chain combines TRBV7-2 with TRBJ2-7; D tentatively reads TRBD1 or TRBD2 (5 bases each). Germline V lookup: CDR1 SGHTA, CDR2 FQGNSA. The CDR3 loop spans 15 amino acids. The V gene lost 5 bases and the J gene lost 4 bases, with 18 bases spanning the gap. CDR3: CASSRTLGGSYEQYF. The CDR3 bases are TGTGCCAGCAGCCGCACCCTTGGGGGTTCTTACGAGCAGTACTTC.

This clonotype was recorded only once. The chain is built from TRBV4-2 and TRBJ2-3; 7 positions match TRBD2. The germline V gene encodes CDR1 LGHNA and CDR2 YNFKEQ. The CDR3 is 17 amino acids. With V trimmed by 3 bases and J by 5 bases, 14 bases remained unmatched. DNA of the CDR3: TGTGCCAGCAGCCAGCCACACGGGCGGGAGTCTGTAGATACGCAGTATTTT. Translated, it gives CASSQPHGRESVDTQYF.

This clonotype was counted ten times or more. The chain joins TRBV5-1 to TRBJ2-1; D call uncertain. The CDR3 is 14 amino acids. CDR1 is SGHRS, CDR2 YFSETQ, per germline. V lost 3 bases and J lost 4, with 11 bases in between. The CDR3 bases are TGCGCCAGCAGCTCGGACGGGTATTACAATGAGCAGTTCTTC. Its translation is CASSSDGYYNEQFF.

CDR3 sequence: CASSGRPGLVTPCTQYF. The CDR3 coding sequence is TGTGCCAGCAGCGGACGACCGGGACTAGTAACTCCGTGTACGCAGTATTTT. The rearrangement uses TRBV7-9 and TRBJ2-3, with 8 bases lining up with TRBD2. The CDR3 loop spans 17 amino acids. The junction had 18 bases not matched to a gene; V was cut back by 5 bases and J by 8 bases. Germline values: CDR1 SEHNR, CDR2 FQNEAQ (reference sequence).

This sequence joins TRBV7-2 and TRBJ2-7; D is ambiguous. Germline V lookup: CDR1 SGHTA, CDR2 FQGNSA. The length of the CDR3 is 13 residues. V was shortened by 2 bases and J by 7 bases, with 12 bases between the two germline ends. For the CDR3, the DNA is TGTGCCAGCAGCTTATCTGGTTCGAGGGAGCAGTACTTC. Translated: CASSLSGSREQYF.

V and J are TRBV13 and TRBJ1-2, with D possibly being TRBD1 (6 bases). The CDR3 has 13 residues. Germline values: CDR1 PRHDT, CDR2 FYEKMQ (reference sequence). Trimming cost V 4 bases and J 6 bases, with 12 bases left between them. The CDR3 reads CASSSSAGDGYTF. For the CDR3, the DNA is TGTGCCAGCAGCTCGAGCGCAGGGGATGGCTACACCTTC.

The rearrangement links TRBV18 to TRBJ2-7; 7 positions match TRBD1. The germline V gene has CDR1 KGHSH and CDR2 LQKENI. The CDR3 runs 15 residues. The V and J ends lost 3 bases and 3 bases, in that order; junction bases with no gene match: 8. Here the CDR3 DNA reads TGTGCCAGCTCACCCACCGACAGGGCTCACTACGAGCAGTACTTC. This encodes CASSPTDRAHYEQYF.

Concerning this clonotype itself: No DNA is shown, since the ends of the CDR3 on it are uncertain; the CDR3 is the one TCRdb lists. The chain uses TRBV27 and TRBJ1-2. The CDR3 is 19 residues long, counting both termini. CDR1 is MNHEY and CDR2 is SMNVEV in the germline V gene (reference sequence). The CDR3 sequence: CASSFYICSASNGLGDYTF.

The chain recombines TRBV6-2 or TRBV6-3 with TRBJ2-1; D is unclear. This CDR3 region has 13 residues. Germline-derived CDR1 and CDR2 are MNHEY and SVGEGT. V dropped 0 bases and J dropped 9 bases, with 9 bases sitting between them. The CDR3 DNA reads as TGTGCCAGCAGTTACTCAGGAACGGGTGAGCAGTTCTTC. Amino acids: CASSYSGTGEQFF.

This clonotype was recorded a few times. CDR3 residues: CSVEGRDNSYEQYF. DNA of the CDR3: TGCAGCGTTGAAGGCCGCGACAACTCCTACGAGCAGTACTTC. This chain joins TRBV29-1 and TRBJ2-7; D uncertain. Trimming took 1 base from V and 0 from J, leaving 10 bases between them. CDR1 SQVTM and CDR2 ANQGSEA come from the germline V gene. This CDR3 has 14 residues.